These 4 T cell receptor beta chains originate from one sample sequenced in a study of identical twins. TCRdb reprocessed the 5' RACE reads with MiXCR, giving one entry per CDR3 protein. Here the sample spans roughly 720,000 distinct CDR3 sequences, 15% to 20% being singletons. These data were also filed under a second study, of T cells expressing NK-cell markers.

The material sequenced was PBMCs. These receptors all stem from a woman aged 18-29 years in good health.

Only one count was recorded for this clonotype. The V call is TRBV5-5, the J call TRBJ2-5; tentative D call: TRBD2 (6 bases). Germline lookup yields CDR1 SGHKS and CDR2 YYEKEE (reference sequence). This CDR3 is 15 amino acids long. V gave up 3 bases and J gave up 4 bases, with 16 bases separating them. The CDR3 nucleotides read TGTGCCAGCAGCTCCAGCCCGGCCGGGGGAGAGACCCAGTACTTC. Its protein product is CASSSSPAGGETQYF.

This clonotype was recorded a few times. The CDR3 DNA sequence: TGTGCCAGCAGCTCTCTAGGACTAGCGAAGAACGAGCAGTACTTC. It yields the protein CASSSLGLAKNEQYF. This rearrangement joins TRBV7-2 to TRBJ2-7; 9 bases are a match to TRBD2. The V and J ends lost 4 bases and 5 bases, in that order; junction bases with no gene match: 9. CDR3 length equals 15 residues. Per the germline V gene, CDR1 is SGHTA and CDR2 is FQGNSA.

The chain carries TRBV6-1 and TRBJ2-1; 7 bases are shared with TRBD2. V shed 6 bases and J 0 bases; nucleotides not matched to a gene: 8. CDR3 length: 16 residues. CDR1 is MNHNS, CDR2 SASEGT, per germline. The CDR3 DNA reads TGTGCCAGCAGAGCGGGGCGCGGGGTCTCCTACAATGAGCAGTTCTTC. It is translated as CASRAGRGVSYNEQFF.

V is TRBV10-3 and J is TRBJ2-7; 10 bases fit TRBD1. The trim removed 8 bases at V and 6 bases at J, leaving 1 base unmatched. The V gene's germline CDR1 is ENHRY and CDR2 SYGVKD. The CDR3 spans 11 residues. The CDR3 nucleotides are TGTGCCATCGGACAGGGGGGCGAGCAGTACTTC. Its protein product is CAIGQGGEQYF.